These 3 T cell receptor beta chains were sequenced from one sample in a study of neurological immune-mediated disorders. From the 5' RACE reads, TCRdb called clonotypes with MiXCR, one entry per CDR3 protein. The data show around 44,000 distinct CDR3 sequences, with about 2.5% seen just once and 10% to 15% held by the top ten. Sequencing was performed on PBMCs. The receptor source for this set is a man aged 25-40 years with multiple sclerosis.

In this sample, this clonotype turned up many times. The chain employs TRBV29-1 and TRBJ1-2; D ambiguous. Germline V gene lookup returns CDR1 SQVTM and CDR2 ANQGSEA. V gave up 5 bases and J gave up 2 bases, with 15 bases separating them. The CDR3 sequence is 14 residues long. The CDR3 sequence: CSVPLRDTNYGYTF. For the CDR3, the DNA is TGCAGCGTTCCCCTTCGGGATACCAACTATGGCTACACCTTC. Full variable domain (outside the CDR3, taken from reference TRBV29-1 and TRBJ1-2): SAVISQKPSRDICQRGTSLTIQCQVDSQVTMMFWYRQQPGQSLTLIATANQGSEATYESGFVIDKFPISRPNLTFSTLTVSNMSPEDSSIYLCSVPLRDTNYGYTFGSGTRLTVV.

This clonotype showed up many times. The CDR3, as DNA: TGTGCCAGCAGCTGGACAGGCCGACAAGAGACCCAGTACTTC. Translated: CASSWTGRQETQYF. The genes are TRBV5-6 and TRBJ2-5, with 7 positions matching TRBD1. Germline CDR1 reads SGHDT; CDR2 reads YYEEEE. V lost 3 bases to trimming and J lost 2 bases; unmatched junction nucleotides: 4. The CDR3 covers 14 residues.

This clonotype came up many times. The rearrangement uses TRBV11-2 and TRBJ2-3, with 9 positions matching TRBD2. J gave up 5 bases and V 1 base, and 4 bases lay outside the gene matches. Germline assignment: CDR1 SGHAT and CDR2 FQNNGV. This CDR3 contains 15 residues. DNA of the CDR3: TGTGCCAGCAGCTTAGGCGGGGGGGCCGGAGATACGCAGTATTTT. Translating gives CASSLGGGAGDTQYF.